Below, 8 T cell receptor beta chains from the same sample are listed, as sequenced in a study of CD8 T cells in Susac syndrome. Random hexamers served to reverse transcribe roughly 0.45 to 1 ug RNA. TCRdb itself ran the immunoSEQ multiplex PCR reads through MiXCR, one entry per CDR3 protein. The sample comprises 200,000 or so distinct CDR3 sequences, approximately 96% of which are singletons, and around 0.093% rests with the top ten. Sequenced: CD4+ T cells from PBMCs. The receptor source for this set is a human donor with multiple sclerosis.

The rearrangement joins TRBV30 to TRBJ1-1; D remains unclear. Deletions cut 3 bases from V and 3 bases from J, with 8 bases between. This CDR3 region has 12 residues. Germline V gene sequence: CDR1 GTSNPN, CDR2 SVGIG (reference sequence). The CDR3 loop reads CAWSPGYTEAFF. The CDR3 nucleotides read TGTGCCTGGAGCCCGGGTTACACTGAAGCTTTCTTT.

The V and J genes are TRBV7-8 and TRBJ2-3; 7 nucleotides match TRBD2. Germline V gene lookup returns CDR1 SGHVS and CDR2 FQNEAQ. The CDR3 extends over 17 amino acids. Unmatched junction bases numbered 11, after V lost 1 base and J lost 4 bases. Here the CDR3 reads CASSLGLSGIAPDTQYF. In nucleotides, the CDR3 is TGTGCCAGCAGCTTAGGACTGAGCGGGATCGCACCAGATACGCAGTATTTT.

This clonotype appeared once. The chain recombines TRBV27 with TRBJ1-3, with TRBD1 identical over 7 bases. This CDR3 has 15 residues. In germline, CDR1 is MNHEY, CDR2 SMNVEV (reference sequence). Unmatched junction bases numbered 8, after V lost 6 bases and J lost 3 bases. CDR3 sequence: CASRRQGEGGNTIYF. The CDR3 coding sequence is TGTGCCAGCAGGCGTCAGGGGGAAGGTGGAAACACCATATATTTT.

The chain employs TRBV12-3 or TRBV12-4 and TRBJ1-6; a possible D gene is TRBD1 (6 bases). V was pared by 7 bases and J by 7 bases, with 17 bases between. The CDR3 loop spans 15 amino acids. The CDR3, as DNA: TGTGCCAGCACCCCGGGGGCCGTGGGAAATTCACCCCTCCACTTT. It codes for CASTPGAVGNSPLHF.

This clonotype is a singleton in its sample. V and J are TRBV30 and TRBJ2-2; 9 bases are shared with TRBD2. The CDR3 extends over 16 amino acids. V dropped 2 bases and J dropped 6; count of bases not matched to a gene: 10. Looked up from germline, CDR1 is GTSNPN and CDR2 is SVGIG (reference sequence). The CDR3 is CAWSPPFRTSAGELFF. CDR3 coding DNA: TGTGCCTGGAGTCCCCCCTTTCGGACTAGCGCCGGGGAGCTGTTTTTT.

This clonotype was seen just once. This chain links TRBV5-4 with TRBJ2-5; 7 positions agree with TRBD1. J lost 5 bases, V lost 4 bases, and 5 bases had no gene match. The CDR3 contains 13 residues. The V gene's germline CDR1 is SGHNT and CDR2 YYREEE (reference sequence). CDR3 nucleotide sequence: TGTGCCAGCAGCCCGACAGGGTGGGAGACCCAGTACTTC. As protein: CASSPTGWETQYF.

The chain employs TRBV29-1 and TRBJ1-2; the D gene is possibly TRBD1 (5 bases). CDR1 and CDR2 from the germline V gene are SQVTM and ANQGSEA. V lost 4 bases and J 3 bases, leaving 9 bases between the germline ends. This CDR3 is built from 12 residues. DNA of the CDR3: TGCAGCGTTGGAGGGGCGCACTATGGCTACACCTTC. This encodes CSVGGAHYGYTF.

The gene calls are TRBV3-1 and TRBJ2-5; D remains ambiguous. The CDR3 consists of 14 residues. Germline V CDR1 and CDR2: LGHDT, YNNKEL (reference sequence). V was pared by 1 base and J by 1 base, with 7 bases between. The CDR3, as DNA: TGTGCCAGCAGCCAAGTCGGAGCCCAAGAGACCCAGTACTTC. Translated: CASSQVGAQETQYF.